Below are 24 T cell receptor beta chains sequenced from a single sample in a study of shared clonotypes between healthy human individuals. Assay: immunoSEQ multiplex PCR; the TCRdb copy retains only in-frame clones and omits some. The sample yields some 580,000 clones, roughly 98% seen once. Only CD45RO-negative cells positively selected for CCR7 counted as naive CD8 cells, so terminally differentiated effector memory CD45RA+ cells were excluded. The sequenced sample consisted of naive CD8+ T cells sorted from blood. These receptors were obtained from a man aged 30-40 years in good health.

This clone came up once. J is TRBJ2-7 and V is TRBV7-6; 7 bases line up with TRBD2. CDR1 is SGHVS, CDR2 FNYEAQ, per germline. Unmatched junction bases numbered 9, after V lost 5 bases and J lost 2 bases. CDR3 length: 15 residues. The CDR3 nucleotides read TGTGCCAGCAGCGGCGGGGGTTTTTGGACCTACGAGCAGTACTTC. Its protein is CASSGGGFWTYEQYF.

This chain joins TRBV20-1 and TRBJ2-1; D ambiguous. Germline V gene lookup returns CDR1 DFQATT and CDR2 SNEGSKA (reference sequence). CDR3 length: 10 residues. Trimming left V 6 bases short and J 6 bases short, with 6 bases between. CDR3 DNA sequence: TGCAGTGCCCTTCTCAATGAGCAGTTCTTC. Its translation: CSALLNEQFF.

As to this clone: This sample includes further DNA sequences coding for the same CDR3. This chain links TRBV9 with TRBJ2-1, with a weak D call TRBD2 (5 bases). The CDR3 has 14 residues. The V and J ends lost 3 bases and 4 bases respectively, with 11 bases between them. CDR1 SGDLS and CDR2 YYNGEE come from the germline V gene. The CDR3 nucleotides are TGTGCCAGCAGCGAGCTAGCTGAGTACAATGAGCAGTTCTTC. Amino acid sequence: CASSELAEYNEQFF.

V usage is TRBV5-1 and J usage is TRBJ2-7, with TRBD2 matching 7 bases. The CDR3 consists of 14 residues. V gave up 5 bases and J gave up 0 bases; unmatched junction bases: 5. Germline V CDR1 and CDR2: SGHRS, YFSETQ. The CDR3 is CASSIAGSSYEQYF. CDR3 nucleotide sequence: TGCGCCAGCAGTATAGCGGGTAGCTCCTACGAGCAGTACTTC.

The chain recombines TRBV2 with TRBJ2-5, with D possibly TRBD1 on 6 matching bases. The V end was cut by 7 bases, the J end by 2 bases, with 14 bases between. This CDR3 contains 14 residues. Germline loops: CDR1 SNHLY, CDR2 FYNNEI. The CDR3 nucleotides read TGTGCCAGCATCGGACAGCGGATGCAAGAGACCCAGTACTTC. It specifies CASIGQRMQETQYF.

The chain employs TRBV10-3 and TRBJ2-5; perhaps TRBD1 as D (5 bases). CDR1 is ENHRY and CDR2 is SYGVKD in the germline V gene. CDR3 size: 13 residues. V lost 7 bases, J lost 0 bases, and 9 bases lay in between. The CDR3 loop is CAIMDTNQETQYF. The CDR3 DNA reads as TGTGCCATCATGGACACCAACCAAGAGACCCAGTACTTC.

CDR3 sequence reads: CASSVAGAGDTQYF. CDR3 in DNA: TGTGCCAGTAGTGTCGCGGGGGCCGGAGATACGCAGTATTTT. V is TRBV19 and J is TRBJ2-3; possible D gene TRBD2, 7 bases. Germline CDR1 and CDR2: LNHDA and SQIVND (reference sequence). The CDR3 totals 14 residues. The germline V and J ends were trimmed by 5 bases and 5 bases, with 14 bases remaining between them. Full variable domain (remainder filled in from reference TRBV19 and TRBJ2-3): DGGITQSPKYLFRKEGQNVTLSCEQNLNHDAMYWYRQDPGQGLRLIYYSQIVNDFQKGDIAEGYSVSREKKESFPLTVTSAQKNPTAFYLCASSVAGAGDTQYFGPGTRLTVL.

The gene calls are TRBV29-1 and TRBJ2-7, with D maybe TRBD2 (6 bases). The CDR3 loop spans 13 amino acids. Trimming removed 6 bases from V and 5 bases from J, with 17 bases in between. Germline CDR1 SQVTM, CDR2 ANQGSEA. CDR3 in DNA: TGCAGCGTATACCCCCGGGAGTCCCACGAGCAGTACTTC. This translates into CSVYPRESHEQYF.

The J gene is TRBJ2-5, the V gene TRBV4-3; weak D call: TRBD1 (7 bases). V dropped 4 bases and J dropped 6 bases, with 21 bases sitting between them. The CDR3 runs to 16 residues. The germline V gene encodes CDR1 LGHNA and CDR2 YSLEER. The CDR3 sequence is CASSPIFGGGAQTQYF. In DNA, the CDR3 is TGCGCCAGCAGCCCCATCTTTGGAGGGGGCGCCCAGACCCAGTACTTC.

The CDR3 here is CASSSRNRTSGHNEQFF. The CDR3 nucleotides read TGCGCCAGCAGCTCCCGGAACCGGACTAGCGGACACAATGAGCAGTTCTTC. V and J are TRBV5-1 and TRBJ2-1, with TRBD2 matching 10 bases. The V and J ends lost 3 bases and 5 bases, in that order; junction bases with no gene match: 11. Germline values: CDR1 SGHRS, CDR2 YFSETQ. This CDR3 region has 17 residues.

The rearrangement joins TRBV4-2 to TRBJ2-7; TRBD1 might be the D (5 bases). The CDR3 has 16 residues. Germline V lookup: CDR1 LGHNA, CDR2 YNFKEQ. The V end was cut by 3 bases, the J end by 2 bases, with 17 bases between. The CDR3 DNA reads TGTGCCAGCAGCCATCAGGACGGACGACAGACCTACGAGCAGTACTTC. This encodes CASSHQDGRQTYEQYF.

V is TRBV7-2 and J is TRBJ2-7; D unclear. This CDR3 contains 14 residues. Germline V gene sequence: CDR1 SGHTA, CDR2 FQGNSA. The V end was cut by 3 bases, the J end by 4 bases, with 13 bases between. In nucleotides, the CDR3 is TGTGCCAGCAGCTTTTTTGCGGCCCTTTACGAGCAGTACTTC. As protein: CASSFFAALYEQYF.

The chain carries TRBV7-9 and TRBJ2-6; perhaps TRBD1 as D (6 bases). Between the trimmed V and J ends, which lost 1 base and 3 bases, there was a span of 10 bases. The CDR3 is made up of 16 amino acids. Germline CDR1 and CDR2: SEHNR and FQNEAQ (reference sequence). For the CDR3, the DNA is TGTGCCAGCAGCTTAGGAGGGGGTTTTGGGGCCAACGTCCTGACTTTC. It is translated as CASSLGGGFGANVLTF.

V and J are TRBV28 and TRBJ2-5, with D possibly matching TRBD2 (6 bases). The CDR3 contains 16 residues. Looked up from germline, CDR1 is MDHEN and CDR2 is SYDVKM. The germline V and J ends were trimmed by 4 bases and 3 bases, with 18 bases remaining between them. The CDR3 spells CASSSPGTSGEETQYF. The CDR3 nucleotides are TGTGCCAGCAGTTCCCCAGGGACTTCGGGCGAAGAGACCCAGTACTTC.

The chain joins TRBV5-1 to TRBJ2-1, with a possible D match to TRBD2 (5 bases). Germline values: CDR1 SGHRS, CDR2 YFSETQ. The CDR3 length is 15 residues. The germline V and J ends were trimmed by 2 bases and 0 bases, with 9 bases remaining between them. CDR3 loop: CASSFSGNSYNEQFF. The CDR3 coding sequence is TGCGCCAGCAGCTTCTCCGGGAACTCCTACAATGAGCAGTTCTTC.

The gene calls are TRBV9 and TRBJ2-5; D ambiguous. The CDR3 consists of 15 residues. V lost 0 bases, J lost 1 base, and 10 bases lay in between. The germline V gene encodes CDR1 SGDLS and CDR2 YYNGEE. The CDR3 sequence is CASSVGGSPQETQYF. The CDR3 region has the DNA TGTGCCAGCAGCGTAGGTGGCAGTCCCCAAGAGACCCAGTACTTC. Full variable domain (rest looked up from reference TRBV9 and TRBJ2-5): DSGVTQTPKHLITATGQRVTLRCSPRSGDLSVYWYQQSLDQGLQFLIQYYNGEERAKGNILERFSAQQFPDLHSELNLSSLELGDSALYFCASSVGGSPQETQYFGPGTRLLVL.

CDR3 amino acids: CASSREWRHEQYF. CDR3 DNA: TGTGCCAGCAGCCGAGAGTGGCGTCACGAGCAGTACTTC. The chain joins TRBV14 to TRBJ2-7; D is unclear. CDR3 length: 13 amino acids. CDR1 and CDR2 (germline): SGHDN, FVKESK. V was shortened by 4 bases and J by 5 bases, with 12 bases between the two germline ends.

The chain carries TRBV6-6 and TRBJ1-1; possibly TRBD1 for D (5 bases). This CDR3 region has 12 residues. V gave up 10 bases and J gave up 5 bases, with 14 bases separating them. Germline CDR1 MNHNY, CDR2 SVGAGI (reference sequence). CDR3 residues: CATMGGRTEAFF. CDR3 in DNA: TGTGCCACCATGGGGGGAAGGACTGAAGCTTTCTTT.

The CDR3 is CASSLGPALSYEQYF. The CDR3, as DNA: TGTGCCAGCAGCTTAGGACCGGCACTTTCCTACGAGCAGTACTTC. The chain recombines TRBV7-8 with TRBJ2-7; D call uncertain. The germline V and J ends were trimmed by 1 base and 1 base, with 11 bases remaining between them. CDR3 length equals 15 residues. Germline CDR1 is SGHVS and CDR2 is FQNEAQ.

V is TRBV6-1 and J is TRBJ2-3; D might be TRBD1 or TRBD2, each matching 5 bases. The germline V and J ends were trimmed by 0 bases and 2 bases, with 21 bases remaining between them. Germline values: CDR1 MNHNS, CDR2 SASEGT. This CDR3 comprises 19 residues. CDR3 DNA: TGTGCCAGCAGTGAAGCCTCTTTCATTGAGGGGCTTACCACAGATACGCAGTATTTT. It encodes CASSEASFIEGLTTDTQYF.

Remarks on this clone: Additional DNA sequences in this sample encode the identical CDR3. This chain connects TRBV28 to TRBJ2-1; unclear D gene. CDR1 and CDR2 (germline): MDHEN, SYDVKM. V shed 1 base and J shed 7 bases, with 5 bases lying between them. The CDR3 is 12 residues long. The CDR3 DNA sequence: TGTGCCAGCAGTTTATCTGGGAATGAGCAGTTCTTC. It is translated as CASSLSGNEQFF.

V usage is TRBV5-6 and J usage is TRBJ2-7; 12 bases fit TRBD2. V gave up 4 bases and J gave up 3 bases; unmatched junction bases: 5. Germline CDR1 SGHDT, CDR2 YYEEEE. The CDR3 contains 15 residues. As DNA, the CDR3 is TGTGCCAGCAGCAGACTAGCGGGAGAGTACTACGAGCAGTACTTC. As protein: CASSRLAGEYYEQYF.

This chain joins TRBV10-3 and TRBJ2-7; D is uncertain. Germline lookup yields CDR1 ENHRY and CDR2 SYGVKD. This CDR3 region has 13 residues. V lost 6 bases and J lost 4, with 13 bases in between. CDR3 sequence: CAISEGYSYEQYF. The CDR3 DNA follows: TGTGCCATCAGCGAAGGGTATTCGTACGAGCAGTACTTC.

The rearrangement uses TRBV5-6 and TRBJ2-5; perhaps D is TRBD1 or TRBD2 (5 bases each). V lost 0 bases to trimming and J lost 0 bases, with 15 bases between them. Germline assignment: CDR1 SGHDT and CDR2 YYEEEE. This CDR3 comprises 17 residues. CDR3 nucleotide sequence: TGTGCCAGCAGCTTGGCGGGGACCGCTGCTCACCAAGAGACCCAGTACTTC. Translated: CASSLAGTAAHQETQYF.